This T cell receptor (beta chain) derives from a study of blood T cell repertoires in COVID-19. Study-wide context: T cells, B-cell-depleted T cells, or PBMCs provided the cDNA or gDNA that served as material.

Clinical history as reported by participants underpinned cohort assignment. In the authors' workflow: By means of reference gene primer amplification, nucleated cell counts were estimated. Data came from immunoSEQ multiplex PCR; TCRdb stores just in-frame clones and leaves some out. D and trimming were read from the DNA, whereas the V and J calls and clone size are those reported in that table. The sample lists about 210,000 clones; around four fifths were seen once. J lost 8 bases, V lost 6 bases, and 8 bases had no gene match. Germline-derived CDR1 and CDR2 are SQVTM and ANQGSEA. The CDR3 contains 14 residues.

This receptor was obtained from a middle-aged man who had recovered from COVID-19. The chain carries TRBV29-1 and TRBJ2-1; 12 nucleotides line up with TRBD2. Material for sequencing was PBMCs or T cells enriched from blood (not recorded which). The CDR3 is CSVDPSGGDYEQFF. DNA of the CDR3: TGCAGCGTCGACCCTAGCGGGGGGGACTATGAGCAGTTCTTC.